This TCR beta chain came from a study of blood T cell repertoires in COVID-19. This clone occurred a few times. Authors' data handling: Reference gene primer amplification gave nucleated cell count estimates. TCRdb's table, derived via immunoSEQ multiplex PCR, lists solely in-frame clones and lacks some. V and J calls plus clone size are reproduced from that table; the DNA served to infer D and trimming. The repertoire holds about 430,000 clones, with roughly 90% as singletons. The sample comprised PBMCs or T cells enriched from blood (not recorded which). The receptor was isolated from a woman aged 18-29 years who had been exposed to COVID-19.

CDR3 protein: CASSHGLVWRNEQFF. In DNA, the CDR3 is TGTGCCAGCAGCCACGGACTAGTTTGGCGCAATGAGCAGTTCTTC. The chain recombines TRBV7-2 with TRBJ2-1; TRBD2 matches at 7 bases. The germline CDR1 and CDR2 sequences are SGHTA and FQGNSA. The ends lost 5 bases at V and 6 bases at J; junction bases unmatched: 10. CDR3 length: 15 amino acids.